Listed below are T cell receptor beta chains from one sample, sequenced in a study of blood T cell repertoires in COVID-19. Produced via immunoSEQ multiplex PCR; TCRdb's table is partial and in-frame only. The sample yields just over 300,000 clones, approximately 85% seen once. Sequenced sample: PBMCs or T cells enriched from blood (not recorded which). Receptors originate from a man aged 25 to 45 who had recovered from COVID-19. The CDR3 runs from the conserved cysteine through the conserved F or W. The order of the fields is CDR3 length, V gene, D gene, J gene, clone size, CDR3 DNA, CDR3 protein. The D gene is left open where the match is weak. A clone size is listed for some rows: how often the clone was seen (once, few, many), or a class if it is expanded.

>14|TRBV11-2|.|TRBJ2-3|.
TGTGCCAGCAGCCTAGCTCGGGGTACAGATACGCAGTATTTT
CASSLARGTDTQYF
>14|TRBV5-4|TRBD1|TRBJ1-1|.
TGTGCCACCCTCCACGGGACAGGGGTCACTGAAGCTTTCTTT
CATLHGTGVTEAFF
>13|TRBV7-2|.|TRBJ1-4|.
TGTGCCAGCAGCTTACCCCCCTCAGAAGTGCTGTTTTTT
CASSLPPSEVLFF
>16|TRBV7-2|TRBD2|TRBJ2-7|few
TGTGCCAGCAGCTTATTGGGACTAGCGGGGTCCTACGAGCAGTACTTC
CASSLLGLAGSYEQYF
>13|TRBV5-6|.|TRBJ2-2|.
TGTGCCAGCAGCTTGGCTGGGGCGCGGGAGCTGTTTTTT
CASSLAGARELFF
>13|TRBV15|.|TRBJ1-1|.
TGTGCCACCACGGAGGACAGGAACACTGAAGCTTTCTTT
CATTEDRNTEAFF
>13|TRBV5-4|.|TRBJ2-7|.
TGTGCCAGCAGCCACTCGGGAGCCTACGAGCAGTACTTC
CASSHSGAYEQYF
>12|TRBV5-6|.|TRBJ1-2|.
TGTGCCAGCAGCTTGCAGGTCTTAGGCTACACCTTC
CASSLQVLGYTF
>16|TRBV5-6|TRBD1|TRBJ2-7|few
TGTGCCAGCAGCTTGAAACCTGGGACAGGGGTCTACGAGCAGTACTTC
CASSLKPGTGVYEQYF
>14|TRBV10-1|TRBD1|TRBJ2-7|few
TGCGCCAGCAGTGAAGGCAGGGGGCGCAACGAGCAGTACTTC
CASSEGRGRNEQYF
>13|TRBV29-1|.|TRBJ1-1|.
TGCAGCGTTGTTCCTCGTCTAAACACTGAAGCTTTCTTT
CSVVPRLNTEAFF
>13|TRBV12-3/TRBV12-4|.|TRBJ1-1|.
TGTGCCAGCAGTTCACAGGTGAACACTGAAGCTTTCTTT
CASSSQVNTEAFF
>17|TRBV30|TRBD2|TRBJ2-3|.
TGTGCCGGAAACAGGGGACTAGCGGGAAAATTACGCGATACGCAGTATTTT
CAGNRGLAGKLRDTQYF
>13|TRBV21-1|.|TRBJ1-2|.
TGTGCCAGCAGCAAAGACAGGGGTTATGGCTACACCTTC
CASSKDRGYGYTF
>12|TRBV18|.|TRBJ2-3|.
TGTGCCAGCTCACCGACGGGGGATACGCAGTATTTT
CASSPTGDTQYF
>15|TRBV7-6|TRBD2|TRBJ2-1|.
TGTGCCAGCAGCCCCTCTCGTGTAGCGGGGGCCACTCGGTTCTTC
CASSPSRVAGATRFF
>18|TRBV4-2|.|TRBJ2-2|few
TGTGCCAGCAGCCCCCTTGGTGGCCTAGCAATTAACACCGGGGAGCTGTTTTTT
CASSPLGGLAINTGELFF
>16|TRBV7-2|.|TRBJ2-3|.
TGTGCCAGCAGCCTCTTAGGCGGGGTGGAAACAGATACGCAGTATTTT
CASSLLGGVETDTQYF
>14|TRBV7-3|.|TRBJ2-1|.
TGTGCCAGCAGCTTAGGAGGAATCGACAATGAGCAGTTCTTC
CASSLGGIDNEQFF
>18|TRBV11-3|TRBD1|TRBJ2-7|.
TGTGCCAGCAGCTTGAGGACAGGAGGACTTCAGGGCTCCTACGAGCAGTACTTC
CASSLRTGGLQGSYEQYF
>17|TRBV24-1|.|TRBJ1-6|.
TGTGCCACCAGTGATCCCCCGAGAGGCCCCTATAATTCACCCCTCCACTTT
CATSDPPRGPYNSPLHF
>16|TRBV5-1|TRBD1|TRBJ2-5|.
TGCGCCAGCAGTCAGGGGGCTATTCGGGTAGGAGAGACCCAGTACTTC
CASSQGAIRVGETQYF
>14|TRBV5-1|TRBD1|TRBJ2-7|.
TGCGCCAGCAGCTCCCGGGACAGCACCTACGAGCAGTACTTC
CASSSRDSTYEQYF
>16|TRBV6-2/TRBV6-3|TRBD2|TRBJ2-4|once
TGTGCCAGCAGTTTAGCGGGGGGTTTTGCCAAAAACATTCAGTACTTC
CASSLAGGFAKNIQYF
>12|TRBV3-1/TRBV3-2|.|TRBJ2-7|.
TGTGCCGGACGAGGGAGCTCCTACGAGCAGTACTTC
CAGRGSSYEQYF
>14|TRBV10-3|TRBD1|TRBJ1-2|.
TGTGCCATCAGTGAGGAACAGGGGGCGAAAGGCTACACCTTC
CAISEEQGAKGYTF
>18|TRBV18|.|TRBJ1-3|.
TGTGCCAGCTCACCCAGCACCGGGACAAGGAACTCTGGAAACACCATATATTTT
CASSPSTGTRNSGNTIYF